The sample holds one count of the clone carrying this T cell receptor (beta chain). Data came from immunoSEQ multiplex PCR; TCRdb stores just in-frame clones and leaves some out. The sample consists of some 630,000 clones, around 72% of them appearing once. The data stem from a study of shared clonotypes between healthy human individuals. V was pared by 0 bases and J by 2 bases, with 5 bases between. Germline CDR1 LNHNV, CDR2 YYDKDF (reference sequence). The CDR3 consists of 13 residues. J is TRBJ2-7 and V is TRBV15; D uncertain. The sample consisted of memory CD4+ T cells sorted from blood. Subset reported: CD45RA-negative fraction. The clonotype comes from a woman in her 30s in good health. The CDR3: CATSRDPPYEQYF. Written as DNA, the CDR3 is TGTGCCACCAGCAGAGATCCCCCCTACGAGCAGTACTTC.